The 29 T cell receptor beta chains below were found in one sample sequenced in a study of blood T cells in healthy people across ages (dated by TCRdb to the mid-2010s). The receptor library was made with 5' RACE. Sequencing was performed on an Illumina HiSeq 2500. A second PCR of roughly 7 to 12 cycles was run with a J-beta primer mix and a sample-barcoded 5' primer. TCRdb itself trimmed the public reads at Q25 with fastp, ran MiXCR and retained productive beta chains. Each CDR3 protein gets just one entry, which takes the most common genes and DNA from the rows behind it. A total of some 890,000 distinct CDR3 sequences appear in this sample, around 29% of them only once. The ten biggest clones cover roughly 10% of the sample. The same data also went into a second study, on T cells of mothers and their children.

The material sequenced was blood. The source is a woman between 40 and 55 years old in good health.

There are a few counts of this clonotype. This chain connects TRBV3-1 to TRBJ2-2; tentatively, D is TRBD1 or TRBD2 (5 bases each). Germline V lookup: CDR1 LGHDT, CDR2 YNNKEL (reference sequence). The CDR3 is made up of 14 amino acids. Trimming took off 4 bases at V and 6 bases at J, with 12 bases between the two ends. The CDR3 DNA is TGTGCCAGCAGCCCAAAGGTGGGGGCCGGGGAGCTGTTTTTT. The encoded protein is CASSPKVGAGELFF.

This clonotype was counted many times. This chain uses TRBV12-3 or TRBV12-4 with TRBJ1-2; D not resolved. The V end was cut by 9 bases, the J end by 6 bases, with 17 bases between. The CDR3 is made up of 13 amino acids. CDR3: CASDMEERDGYTF. CDR3 in DNA: TGTGCCAGTGATATGGAGGAACGGGATGGCTACACCTTC.

The chain uses TRBV29-1 and TRBJ1-3; no firm D call. The CDR3 length is 12 residues. Germline V CDR1 and CDR2: SQVTM, ANQGSEA. The V gene lost 6 bases and the J gene lost 0 bases, with 6 bases spanning the gap. CDR3 region: CSVFSSGNTIYF. The CDR3 DNA is TGCAGCGTGTTCAGCTCTGGAAACACCATATATTTT.

For this clonotype: Being one base from a much bigger clone, this may be a read error. V and J are TRBV6-1 and TRBJ2-1; D is possibly TRBD1 (6 bases). The CDR3 extends over 13 amino acids. Trimming removed 9 bases from V and 2 bases from J, with 11 bases in between. CDR1 is MNHNS, CDR2 SASEGT, per germline. This CDR3 reads CASMTGTYNEQFF. The CDR3 coding sequence is TGTGCCAGTATGACAGGTACCTACAATGAGCAGTTCTTC.

The sample holds a few counts of this clonotype. The chain has TRBV24-1 and TRBJ1-1, with TRBD1 as a possible D gene (5 bases). Germline CDR1 is KGHDR and CDR2 is SFDVKD. CDR3 length: 12 amino acids. The germline V and J ends were trimmed by 7 bases and 10 bases, with 15 bases remaining between them. CDR3 bases: TGTGCCACCAGCCTTTCTCAGGGAGGAGCTTTCTTT. Translation gives CATSLSQGGAFF.

This clonotype appeared a few times. A much larger clone differs by one base, so this may be a read error. The gene calls are TRBV20-1 and TRBJ2-7; 7 bases align to TRBD1. Trimming at V came to 0 bases and at J to 3 bases, leaving 8 bases not matched to a gene. This CDR3 is 15 amino acids long. Germline loops: CDR1 DFQATT, CDR2 SNEGSKA (reference sequence). The CDR3, as DNA: TGCAGTGCTAGAGATCCGGGACAGCTTTGCTACGAGCAGTACTTC. Its protein is CSARDPGQLCYEQYF.

The CDR3 is CASSVQDPNEQYF. Here the CDR3 DNA reads TGTGCCAGCAGCGTTCAGGATCCCAATGAGCAGTACTTC. The rearrangement uses TRBV9 and TRBJ2-4, with D unresolved. The V end lost 2 bases, the J end lost 13 bases, and 16 bases lay between the germline ends. The CDR3 spans 13 residues. The V gene's germline CDR1 is SGDLS and CDR2 YYNGEE.

This clonotype turned up a few times. The J gene is TRBJ2-5, the V gene TRBV6-1, with D maybe TRBD2 (6 bases). The CDR3 length is 18 residues. Germline V gene lookup returns CDR1 MNHNS and CDR2 SASEGT. Trimming removed 6 bases at V and 0 bases at J, with 23 bases between. CDR3 loop: CASSSNWDSPSDQETQYF. CDR3 sequence (DNA): TGTGCCAGCAGCTCAAACTGGGACTCCCCCTCGGACCAAGAGACCCAGTACTTC.

A few counts support this clonotype. The J gene is TRBJ1-1, the V gene TRBV5-1, with D maybe TRBD1 (6 bases). Germline CDR1 SGHRS, CDR2 YFSETQ. The CDR3 is 14 amino acids. With 4 bases removed from V and 8 bases from J, the gap between germline ends came to 18 bases. The CDR3: CASSLDRTEEEAFF. Here the CDR3 DNA reads TGCGCCAGCAGCCTCGACCGGACAGAGGAGGAAGCTTTCTTT.

This clonotype was counted only a few times. The chain employs TRBV14 and TRBJ2-5, with D perhaps being TRBD1 or TRBD2 (5 bases each). There are 14 residues in the CDR3. Trimming pared 2 bases from V and 1 base from J, leaving 8 bases between. Germline V CDR1 and CDR2: SGHDN, FVKESK. The DNA of the CDR3 is TGTGCCAGCAGCCAATTGGGGGTCCAAGAGACCCAGTACTTC. The encoded protein is CASSQLGVQETQYF.

Concerning this clonotype: A much larger clone differs by one base, so this may be a read error. The V gene is TRBV6-5, the J gene TRBJ2-5, with no clear D. CDR1 and CDR2 (germline): MNHEY, SVGAGI. Deletions cut 9 bases from V and 4 bases from J, with 15 bases between. This CDR3 has 13 residues. The CDR3 protein is CASNGQWGETQYF. CDR3 DNA sequence: TGTGCCAGTAATGGGCAGTGGGGAGAGACCCAGTACTTC.

This clonotype occurred a few times. The rearrangement links TRBV9 to TRBJ2-1; 9 bases align to TRBD2. Unmatched junction bases numbered 4, after V lost 3 bases and J lost 3 bases. The CDR3 length is 15 residues. Germline V lookup: CDR1 SGDLS, CDR2 YYNGEE. Here the CDR3 DNA reads TGTGCCAGCAGCGGGCGGGGGGGAATCTACAATGAGCAGTTCTTC. Protein product: CASSGRGGIYNEQFF.

This clonotype was seen only a few times. This chain joins TRBV12-3 or TRBV12-4 and TRBJ1-6; 10 nucleotides line up with TRBD1. J was trimmed by 2 bases and V by 6 bases; bases with no gene match: 7. The CDR3 covers 17 residues. The CDR3 here is CASSTDRGRTYNSPLHF. CDR3 in DNA: TGTGCCAGCAGCACAGACAGGGGGCGAACCTATAATTCACCCCTCCACTTT.

This clonotype has a handful of counts. The chain employs TRBV15 and TRBJ2-2; TRBD1 matches at 8 bases. The trim removed 5 bases at V and 6 bases at J, leaving 8 bases unmatched. Germline V gene sequence: CDR1 LNHNV, CDR2 YYDKDF (reference sequence). CDR3 length: 15 amino acids. The CDR3: CATSGRTGPPGELFF. In DNA form, the CDR3 reads TGTGCCACCAGCGGGAGGACAGGGCCCCCCGGGGAGCTGTTTTTT.

A remark on this clonotype: One base away lies a much larger clone, so this may be a sequencing read error. The rearrangement links TRBV6-5 to TRBJ2-1; 11 nucleotides match TRBD1. Germline V CDR1 and CDR2: MNHEY, SVGAGI. The CDR3 is 13 residues long. V dropped 5 bases and J dropped 9; count of bases not matched to a gene: 3. CDR3 sequence (DNA): TGTGCCAGCAGTCCGGACAGGGGGCTTGAGCAGTTCTTC. This translates into CASSPDRGLEQFF.

The sample holds many counts of this clonotype. V gene TRBV7-2 combines with J gene TRBJ2-3, with D maybe TRBD1 (5 bases). Germline V CDR1 and CDR2: SGHTA, FQGNSA. The CDR3 runs to 11 residues. V lost 3 bases and J 11 bases, leaving 9 bases between the germline ends. Here the CDR3 DNA reads TGTGCCAGCAGCTTCGGACACGGGCAGTATTTT. Translation gives CASSFGHGQYF.

CDR3 sequence reads: CASKITGAGETQYF. The CDR3, as DNA: TGTGCCAGTAAGATTACGGGGGCCGGGGAGACCCAGTACTTC. This chain connects TRBV19 to TRBJ2-5, with D possibly being TRBD1 or TRBD2 (6 bases each). The germline gives CDR1 LNHDA, CDR2 SQIVND (reference sequence). The V end lost 7 bases, the J end lost 5 bases, and 17 bases lay between the germline ends. CDR3 length: 14 amino acids.

This chain joins TRBV20-1 and TRBJ2-2; a possible D gene is TRBD2 (6 bases). The CDR3 sequence is 15 residues long. Germline lookup yields CDR1 DFQATT and CDR2 SNEGSKA (reference sequence). V was trimmed by 5 bases and J by 0 bases, leaving 13 bases between them. In DNA form, the CDR3 reads TGCAGTGCTGCTGGGGACTTCGCGAACACCGGGGAGCTGTTTTTT. It specifies CSAAGDFANTGELFF.

This clonotype was seen many times. V is TRBV10-2 and J is TRBJ2-5; 7 nucleotides match TRBD1. J lost 4 bases, V lost 1 base, and 6 bases had no gene match. CDR1 and CDR2 from the germline V gene are WSHSY and SAAADI. The CDR3 has 15 amino acids. The CDR3 here is CASSEFLGGAETQYF. For the CDR3, the DNA is TGCGCCAGCAGTGAGTTCTTAGGGGGCGCAGAGACCCAGTACTTC.

This clonotype showed up many times. A junction end diverges from the germline sequence, so it may reflect a read error. The chain couples TRBV11-1 to TRBJ2-4; a weak D match, TRBD2 (5 bases). The CDR3 has 13 residues. Germline-derived CDR1 and CDR2 are SGHAT and FQDESV (reference sequence). The CDR3 here is CAGSLAGGIDQYF. CDR3 bases: TGTGCCGGCAGCTTAGCAGGAGGTATCGATCAGTACTTC. Based on the CDR3 plus reference TRBV11-1 and TRBJ2-4, the full variable domain is EAEVAQSPRYKITEKSQAVAFWCDPISGHATLYWYRQILGQGPELLVQFQDESVVDDSQLPKDRFSAERLKGVDSTLKIQPAELGDSAMYLCAGSLAGGIDQYFGAGTRLSVL.

This clonotype was detected ten times or more. The V call is TRBV2, the J call TRBJ2-1; 9 positions match TRBD1. Trimming cost V 9 bases and J 4 bases; bases outside gene matches: 7. The CDR3 is 14 amino acids. In germline, CDR1 is SNHLY, CDR2 FYNNEI. CDR3 in amino acids: CASPPGQGYNEQFF. The DNA of the CDR3 is TGTGCCAGTCCTCCGGGACAGGGTTACAATGAGCAGTTCTTC. Together with reference TRBV2 and TRBJ2-1, the CDR3 gives the full variable domain: EPEVTQTPSHQVTQMGQEVILRCVPISNHLYFYWYRQILGQKVEFLVSFYNNEISEKSEIFDDQFSVERPDGSNFTLKIRSTKLEDSAMYFCASPPGQGYNEQFFGPGTRLTVL.

The chain is built from TRBV20-1 and TRBJ2-7; a weak D match, TRBD1 (6 bases). The V end lost 0 bases, the J end lost 10 bases, and 16 bases lay between the germline ends. Germline V lookup: CDR1 DFQATT, CDR2 SNEGSKA (reference sequence). The CDR3 totals 13 residues. For the CDR3, the DNA is TGCAGTGCTAGAGATCCCGGGACATCGGCCCAGTACTTC. Translating it yields CSARDPGTSAQYF.

About this clonotype itself: A read error is possible here, since a much larger clone lies one base away. V and J are TRBV7-9 and TRBJ2-1, with 8 bases lining up with TRBD1. Germline CDR1 reads SEHNR; CDR2 reads FQNEAQ (reference sequence). The CDR3 length is 17 residues. CDR3 sequence reads: CACSLTVDRGDYNEQFF. The CDR3 region has the DNA TGTGCCTGCAGCTTAACCGTTGACAGGGGCGACTACAATGAGCAGTTCTTC. The variable domain in full, with the rest retrieved from reference TRBV7-9 and TRBJ2-1, is DTGVSQNPRHKITKRGQNVTFRCDPISEHNRLYWYRQTLGQGPEFLTYFQNEAQLEKSRLLSDRFSAERPKGSFSTLEIQRTEQGDSAMYLCACSLTVDRGDYNEQFFGPGTRLTVL.

This clonotype was picked up a small number of times. The chain employs TRBV28 and TRBJ2-4; D could derive from TRBD1 or TRBD2 (5 bases each). V was clipped by 4 bases and J by 0 bases, with 22 bases between them. Germline V gene sequence: CDR1 MDHEN, CDR2 SYDVKM. The CDR3 runs 19 residues. The CDR3 sequence: CASSWGPGRRPLAKNIQYF. The CDR3, as DNA: TGTGCCAGCAGTTGGGGACCGGGACGGAGACCCCTAGCCAAAAACATTCAGTACTTC.

This clonotype was detected only a few times. The chain carries TRBV20-1 and TRBJ1-2; D gene unclear. V was clipped by 1 base and J by 6 bases, with 9 bases between them. CDR1 and CDR2 from the germline V gene are DFQATT and SNEGSKA (reference sequence). CDR3 length: 12 amino acids. CDR3 DNA: TGCAGTGCTAGAGCCCCCGCGCATGGCTACACCTTC. It yields the protein CSARAPAHGYTF.

This clonotype showed up many times. The rearrangement uses TRBV7-2 and TRBJ1-2; no reliable D call. V was clipped by 5 bases and J by 4 bases, with 14 bases between them. Germline loops: CDR1 SGHTA, CDR2 FQGNSA. The CDR3 is 14 amino acids. CDR3 residues: CASSVAPLSYGYTF. CDR3 bases: TGTGCCAGCAGCGTCGCCCCACTAAGCTATGGCTACACCTTC.

This clonotype was seen many times. Here the CDR3 reads CASSPSGRGSGANVLTF. CDR3 sequence (DNA): TGTGCCAGCAGCCCTAGTGGAAGAGGCTCTGGGGCCAACGTCCTGACTTTC. This sequence joins TRBV11-1 and TRBJ2-6; no reliable D call. The CDR3 loop spans 17 amino acids. The V and J ends lost 5 bases and 0 bases respectively, with 14 bases between them. Germline V gene sequence: CDR1 SGHAT, CDR2 FQDESV (reference sequence).

V usage is TRBV5-1 and J usage is TRBJ2-3; 8 bases line up with TRBD2. The CDR3 consists of 16 residues. V dropped 6 bases and J dropped 0; count of bases not matched to a gene: 9. Per germline, CDR1 SGHRS and CDR2 YFSETQ. DNA of the CDR3: TGCGCCAGCAAGAGTAGCGGGGTGTTGAGCACAGATACGCAGTATTTT. This gives the protein CASKSSGVLSTDTQYF.

This clonotype has a handful of counts. This chain connects TRBV28 to TRBJ2-1; D is unresolved. V was shortened by 4 bases and J by 0 bases, with 10 bases between the two germline ends. From germline, CDR1 is MDHEN and CDR2 SYDVKM. The CDR3 has 15 residues. For the CDR3, the DNA is TGTGCCAGCAGTTCAAGTGCGGCCTCCTACAATGAGCAGTTCTTC. Encoded protein: CASSSSAASYNEQFF.